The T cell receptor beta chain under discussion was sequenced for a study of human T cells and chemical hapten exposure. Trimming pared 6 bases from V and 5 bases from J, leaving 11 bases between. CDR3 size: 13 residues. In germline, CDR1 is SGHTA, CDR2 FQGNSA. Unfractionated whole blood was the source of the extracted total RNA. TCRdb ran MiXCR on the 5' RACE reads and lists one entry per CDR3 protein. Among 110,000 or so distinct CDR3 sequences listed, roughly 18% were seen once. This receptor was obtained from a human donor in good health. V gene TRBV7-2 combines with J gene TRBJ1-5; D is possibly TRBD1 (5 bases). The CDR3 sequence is CASSRQSDQPQHF. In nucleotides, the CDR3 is TGTGCCAGCAGTCGACAGTCGGATCAGCCCCAGCATTTT.